The entry below gives a single T cell receptor (beta chain) sequence along with its context. Its antigen remains unknown. Listed TCR primers and previously described methods were used for bulk TCR libraries. TCRdb independently ran MiXCR on the PCR reads; one entry per CDR3 protein. The sample holds around 7,700 distinct CDR3 sequences, around a third seen once. The data belong to a study of molecular identifiers for immune sequencing clone quantification. Whole-study findings and limits: Jurkat TCR RNA that was spiked in from one cell was reportedly detectable among 950,000 to 1,000,000 naive cells. Molecules of identical TCR sharing a barcode could underestimate highly expanded clone sizes.

The V segment lost 4 bases and the J segment 1 base; nucleotides outside the gene matches: 8. The germline V gene has CDR1 SQVTM and CDR2 ANQGSEA. This CDR3 has 15 amino acids. Isolation of naive CD8 T cells was achieved by sorting on a CD8+CD4-CCR7+CD45RA+ phenotype. The TCR sequence derives from a human donor in good health. Some libraries in this study had Jurkat cell RNA spiked in. The rearrangement joins TRBV29-1 to TRBJ2-3, with 7 bases lining up with TRBD2. Sequencing was done on a sample of naive CD8+ T cells from blood, with Jurkat cell RNA spiked in. Documented subset: FACS-sorted CD8+CD4-CCR7+CD45RA+ naive T cells. DNA for the CDR3: TGCAGCGTTGTTTGGGCTCGGGGGGGCACAGATACGCAGTATTTT. Translating it yields CSVVWARGGTDTQYF.